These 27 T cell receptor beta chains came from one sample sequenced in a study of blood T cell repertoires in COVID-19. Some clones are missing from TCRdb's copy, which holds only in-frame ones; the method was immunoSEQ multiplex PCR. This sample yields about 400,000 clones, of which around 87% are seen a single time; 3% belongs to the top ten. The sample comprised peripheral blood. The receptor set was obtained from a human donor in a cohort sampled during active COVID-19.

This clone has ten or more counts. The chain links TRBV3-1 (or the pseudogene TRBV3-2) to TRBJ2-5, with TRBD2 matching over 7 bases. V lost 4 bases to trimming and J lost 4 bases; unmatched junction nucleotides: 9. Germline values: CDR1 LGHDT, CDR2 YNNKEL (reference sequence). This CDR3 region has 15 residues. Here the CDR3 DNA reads TGTGCCAGCAGCCGGCGCCGGGGGGAAGGAGAGACCCAGTACTTC. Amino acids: CASSRRRGEGETQYF.

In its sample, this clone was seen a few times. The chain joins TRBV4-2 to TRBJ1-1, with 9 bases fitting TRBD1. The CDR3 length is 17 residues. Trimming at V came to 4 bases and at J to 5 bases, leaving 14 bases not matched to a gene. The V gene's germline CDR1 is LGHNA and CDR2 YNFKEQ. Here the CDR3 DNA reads TGTGCCAGCAGCCCAAGAGGTTCCGGGACAGGGAGGACTGAAGCTTTCTTT. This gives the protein CASSPRGSGTGRTEAFF.

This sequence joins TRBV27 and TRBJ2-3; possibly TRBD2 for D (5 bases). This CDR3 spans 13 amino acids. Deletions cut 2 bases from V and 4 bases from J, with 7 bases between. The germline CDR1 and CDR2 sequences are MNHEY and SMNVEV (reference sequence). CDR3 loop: CASSLGGSDTQYF. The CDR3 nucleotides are TGTGCCAGCAGTTTAGGAGGTTCAGATACGCAGTATTTT.

This CDR3 reads CASSDQIWSTYEKLFF. As DNA, the CDR3 is TGTGCCAGCAGTGATCAAATTTGGAGTACCTACGAAAAACTGTTTTTT. The V gene is TRBV6-1, the J gene TRBJ1-4; D ambiguous. Trimming removed 3 bases from V and 8 bases from J, with 19 bases in between. This CDR3 comprises 16 residues. The germline V gene encodes CDR1 MNHNS and CDR2 SASEGT.

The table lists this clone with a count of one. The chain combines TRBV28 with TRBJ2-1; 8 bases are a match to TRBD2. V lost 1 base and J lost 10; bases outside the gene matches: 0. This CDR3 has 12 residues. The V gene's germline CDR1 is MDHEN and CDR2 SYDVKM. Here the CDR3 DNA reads TGTGCCAGCAGTTTATCGGGAGGGGAGCAGTTCTTC. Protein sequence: CASSLSGGEQFF.

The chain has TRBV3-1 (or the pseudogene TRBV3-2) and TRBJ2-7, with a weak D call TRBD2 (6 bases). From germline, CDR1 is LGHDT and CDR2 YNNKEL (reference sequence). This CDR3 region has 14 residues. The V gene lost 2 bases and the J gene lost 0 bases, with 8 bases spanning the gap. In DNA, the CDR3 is TGTGCCAGCAGCCAACTCGGGAGCTCCTACGAGCAGTACTTC. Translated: CASSQLGSSYEQYF.

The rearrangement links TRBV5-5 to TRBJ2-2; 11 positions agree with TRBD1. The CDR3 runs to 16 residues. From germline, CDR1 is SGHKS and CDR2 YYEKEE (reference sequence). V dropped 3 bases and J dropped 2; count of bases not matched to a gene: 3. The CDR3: CASSWTGGENTGELFF. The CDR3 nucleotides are TGTGCCAGCAGCTGGACAGGGGGCGAAAACACCGGGGAGCTGTTTTTT.

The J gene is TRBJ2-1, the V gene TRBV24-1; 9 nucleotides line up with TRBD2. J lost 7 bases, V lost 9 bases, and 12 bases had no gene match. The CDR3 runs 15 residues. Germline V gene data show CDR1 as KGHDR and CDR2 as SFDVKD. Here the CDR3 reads CATRPTSGGRNEQFF. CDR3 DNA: TGTGCCACCCGACCGACTAGCGGAGGACGGAATGAGCAGTTCTTC.

The CDR3 loop reads CASSVQGLPGNTIYF. CDR3 DNA: TGTGCCAGCAGCGTACAGGGGCTGCCTGGAAACACCATATATTTT. The V call is TRBV9, the J call TRBJ1-3; D possibly corresponds to TRBD1 (6 bases). Germline V gene data show CDR1 as SGDLS and CDR2 as YYNGEE. The CDR3 length is 15 residues. Between the trimmed V and J ends, which lost 1 base and 2 bases, there was a span of 10 bases. The full variable domain, rest sourced from reference TRBV9 and TRBJ1-3, is DSGVTQTPKHLITATGQRVTLRCSPRSGDLSVYWYQQSLDQGLQFLIQYYNGEERAKGNILERFSAQQFPDLHSELNLSSLELGDSALYFCASSVQGLPGNTIYFGEGSWLTVV.

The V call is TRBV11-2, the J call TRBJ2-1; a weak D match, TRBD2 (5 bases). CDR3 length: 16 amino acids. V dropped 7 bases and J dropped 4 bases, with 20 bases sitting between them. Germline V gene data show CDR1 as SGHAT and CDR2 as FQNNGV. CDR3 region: CASTPRRSREYNEQFF. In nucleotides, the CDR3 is TGTGCCAGCACCCCACGACGTTCTAGGGAGTACAATGAGCAGTTCTTC.

CDR3 in DNA: TGTGCCAGTAGTCCCGGAGGTGGTTCACCCCTCCACTTT. This codes for CASSPGGGSPLHF. The gene calls are TRBV19 and TRBJ1-6; D call uncertain. From germline, CDR1 is LNHDA and CDR2 SQIVND (reference sequence). The CDR3 extends over 13 amino acids. Trimming took 5 bases from V and 9 from J, leaving 11 bases between them.

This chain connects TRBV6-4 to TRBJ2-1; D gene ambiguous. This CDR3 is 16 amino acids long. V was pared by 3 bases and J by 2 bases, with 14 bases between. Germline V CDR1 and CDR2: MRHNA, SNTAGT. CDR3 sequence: CASSEVSRSTYNEQFF. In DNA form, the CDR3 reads TGTGCCAGCAGTGAAGTGAGTAGATCCACCTACAATGAGCAGTTCTTC.

CDR3 region: CASIKLGWALGTDTQYF. For the CDR3, the DNA is TGTGCCAGCATTAAACTAGGATGGGCGTTGGGCACAGATACGCAGTATTTT. V gene TRBV2 combines with J gene TRBJ2-3; TRBD2 might be the D (5 bases). The ends were cut back, 7 bases at V and 1 base at J, with 21 bases in the middle. The CDR3 has 17 residues. Germline values: CDR1 SNHLY, CDR2 FYNNEI.

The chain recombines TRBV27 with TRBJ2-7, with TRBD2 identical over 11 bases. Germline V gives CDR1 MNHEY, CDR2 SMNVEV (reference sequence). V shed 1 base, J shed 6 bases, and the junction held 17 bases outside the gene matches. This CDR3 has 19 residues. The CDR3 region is CASSLLGGLAVLPPGEQYF. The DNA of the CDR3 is TGTGCCAGCAGTTTATTGGGGGGACTAGCGGTACTCCCCCCCGGCGAGCAGTACTTC.

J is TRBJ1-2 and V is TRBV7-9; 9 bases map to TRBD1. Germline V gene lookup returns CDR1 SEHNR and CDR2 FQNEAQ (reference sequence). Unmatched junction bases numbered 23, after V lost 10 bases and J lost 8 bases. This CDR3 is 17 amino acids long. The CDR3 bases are TGTGCCACCGATGTGCTCCCGCGAATACAGGGGGCGAAGGGCTACACCTTC. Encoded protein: CATDVLPRIQGAKGYTF.

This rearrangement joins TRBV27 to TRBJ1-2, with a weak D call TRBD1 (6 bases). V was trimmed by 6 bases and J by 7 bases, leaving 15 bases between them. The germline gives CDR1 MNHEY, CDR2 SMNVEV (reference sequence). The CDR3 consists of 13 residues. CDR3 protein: CASRQQGTGGYTF. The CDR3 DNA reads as TGTGCCAGCAGACAACAGGGAACGGGTGGCTACACCTTC.

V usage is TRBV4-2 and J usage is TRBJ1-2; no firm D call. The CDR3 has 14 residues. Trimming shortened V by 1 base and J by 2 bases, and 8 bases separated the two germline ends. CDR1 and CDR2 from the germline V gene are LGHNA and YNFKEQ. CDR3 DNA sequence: TGTGCCAGCAGCCAAGTATCGGGAAACTATGGCTACACCTTC. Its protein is CASSQVSGNYGYTF.

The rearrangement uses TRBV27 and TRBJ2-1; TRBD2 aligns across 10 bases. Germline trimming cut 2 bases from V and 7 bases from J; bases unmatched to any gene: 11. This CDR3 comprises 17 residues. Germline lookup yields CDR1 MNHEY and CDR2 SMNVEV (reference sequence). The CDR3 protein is CASSLRTSGGAENEQFF. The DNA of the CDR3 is TGTGCCAGCAGTTTAAGAACCAGCGGGGGGGCGGAAAATGAGCAGTTCTTC.

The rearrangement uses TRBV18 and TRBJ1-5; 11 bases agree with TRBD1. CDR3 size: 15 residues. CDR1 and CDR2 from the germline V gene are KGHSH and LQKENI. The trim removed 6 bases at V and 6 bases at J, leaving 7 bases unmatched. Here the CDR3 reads CASSYGQGAGQPQHF. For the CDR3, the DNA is TGTGCCAGCTCTTACGGACAGGGGGCTGGTCAGCCCCAGCATTTT.

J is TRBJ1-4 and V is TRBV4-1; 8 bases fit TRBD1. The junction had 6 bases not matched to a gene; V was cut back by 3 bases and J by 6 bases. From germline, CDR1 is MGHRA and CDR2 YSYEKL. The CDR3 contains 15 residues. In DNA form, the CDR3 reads TGCGCCAGCAGCCATATCGGGACAGGCGATGAAAAACTGTTTTTT. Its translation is CASSHIGTGDEKLFF.

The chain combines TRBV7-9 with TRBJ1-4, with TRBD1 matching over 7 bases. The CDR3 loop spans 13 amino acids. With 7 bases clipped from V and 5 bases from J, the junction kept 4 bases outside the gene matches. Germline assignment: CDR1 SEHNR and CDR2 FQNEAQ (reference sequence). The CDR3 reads CASTLQGNEKLFF. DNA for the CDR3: TGTGCCAGCACTCTACAGGGGAATGAAAAACTGTTTTTT. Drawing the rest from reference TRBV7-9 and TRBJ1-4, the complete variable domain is DTGVSQNPRHKITKRGQNVTFRCDPISEHNRLYWYRQTLGQGPEFLTYFQNEAQLEKSRLLSDRFSAERPKGSFSTLEIQRTEQGDSAMYLCASTLQGNEKLFFGSGTQLSVL.

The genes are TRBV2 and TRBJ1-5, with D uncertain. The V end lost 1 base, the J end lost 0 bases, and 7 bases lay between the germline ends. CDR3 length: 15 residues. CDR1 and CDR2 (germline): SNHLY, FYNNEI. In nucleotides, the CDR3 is TGTGCCAGCAGTGAAGGCGGTTCTAGCAATCAGCCCCAGCATTTT. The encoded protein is CASSEGGSSNQPQHF.

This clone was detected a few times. CDR3 region: CASSEPPSWASYEQYF. CDR3 DNA sequence: TGTGCCAGCAGTGAACCCCCTAGCTGGGCCTCCTACGAGCAGTACTTC. The chain employs TRBV6-1 and TRBJ2-7, with D maybe TRBD2 (5 bases). The V end was cut by 2 bases, the J end by 0 bases, with 14 bases between. CDR3 size: 16 residues. CDR1 and CDR2 (germline): MNHNS, SASEGT.

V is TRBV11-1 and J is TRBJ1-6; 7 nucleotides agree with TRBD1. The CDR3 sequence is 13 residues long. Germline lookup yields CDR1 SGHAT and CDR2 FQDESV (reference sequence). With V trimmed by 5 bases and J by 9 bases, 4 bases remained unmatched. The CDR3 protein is CASSRGRLSPLHF. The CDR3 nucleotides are TGTGCCAGCAGCAGGGGGCGACTTTCACCCCTCCACTTT.

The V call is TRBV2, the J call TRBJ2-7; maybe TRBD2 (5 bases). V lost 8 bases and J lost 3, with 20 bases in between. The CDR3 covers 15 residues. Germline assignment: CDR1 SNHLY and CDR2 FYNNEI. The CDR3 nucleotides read TGTGCCAGCCAGCGGTTCGAGGGAGAGAACTACGAGCAGTACTTC. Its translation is CASQRFEGENYEQYF.

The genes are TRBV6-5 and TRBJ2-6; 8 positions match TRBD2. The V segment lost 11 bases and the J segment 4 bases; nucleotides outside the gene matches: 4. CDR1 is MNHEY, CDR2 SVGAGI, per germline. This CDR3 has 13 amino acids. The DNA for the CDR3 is TGTGCCGGCGGGGGGCGCGGGGCCAACGTCCTGACTTTC. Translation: CAGGGRGANVLTF.

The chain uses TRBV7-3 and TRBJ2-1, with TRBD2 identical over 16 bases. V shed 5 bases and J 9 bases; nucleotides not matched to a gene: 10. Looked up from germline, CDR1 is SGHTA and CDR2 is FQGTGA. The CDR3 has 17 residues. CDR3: CASSGAGLAGGPGEQFF. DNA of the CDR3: TGTGCCAGCAGCGGAGCGGGACTAGCGGGGGGGCCCGGTGAGCAGTTCTTC.